The 14 T cell receptor beta chains reported below all come from one sample, sequenced in a study of blood T cell repertoires in COVID-19. Generated by immunoSEQ multiplex PCR, the TCRdb table keeps only in-frame clones and is missing some. The sample contains some 70,000 clones, around 90% of which appear only once. Sequences were obtained from peripheral blood. The receptors derive from a man aged 45 to 65 with active COVID-19.

This chain uses TRBV7-9 with TRBJ2-5; unclear D gene. The length of the CDR3 is 13 residues. The germline V gene encodes CDR1 SEHNR and CDR2 FQNEAQ (reference sequence). V gave up 0 bases and J gave up 5 bases, with 7 bases separating them. The CDR3 bases are TGTGCCAGCAGCTTAGCTACTACGGAGACCCAGTACTTC. The encoded protein is CASSLATTETQYF.

This clone has a handful of counts. The chain is built from TRBV7-6 and TRBJ1-6; D is ambiguous. V was cut by 5 bases and J by 7 bases, with 12 bases left in between. The length of the CDR3 is 14 residues. Germline CDR1 SGHVS, CDR2 FNYEAQ. The CDR3 loop is CASSVAGQNSPLHF. CDR3 nucleotides: TGTGCCAGCAGCGTCGCGGGTCAGAATTCACCCCTCCACTTT.

The genes are TRBV6-4 and TRBJ2-6, with 9 bases matching TRBD2. The V segment lost 2 bases and the J segment 2 bases; nucleotides outside the gene matches: 7. This CDR3 contains 18 residues. Germline-derived CDR1 and CDR2 are MRHNA and SNTAGT. CDR3 amino acids: CASSDHGRGGTGANVLTF. CDR3 nucleotide sequence: TGTGCCAGCAGTGACCACGGGCGGGGGGGAACTGGGGCCAACGTCCTGACTTTC.

This chain links TRBV4-1 with TRBJ1-4; D gene ambiguous. Germline V lookup: CDR1 MGHRA, CDR2 YSYEKL. V lost 1 base and J 8 bases, leaving 8 bases between the germline ends. The CDR3 extends over 13 amino acids. The CDR3 loop is CASSQGREEKLFF. CDR3 nucleotides: TGCGCCAGCAGCCAAGGGAGGGAGGAAAAACTGTTTTTT.

Relative to its sample, this clone is medium-sized. V gene TRBV24-1 combines with J gene TRBJ1-2, with 9 bases matching TRBD1. This CDR3 is 15 amino acids long. Unmatched junction bases numbered 5, after V lost 3 bases and J lost 4 bases. In germline, CDR1 is KGHDR, CDR2 SFDVKD. CDR3: CATSDPGQGGYGYTF. The DNA for the CDR3 is TGTGCCACCAGTGATCCGGGACAGGGCGGCTATGGCTACACCTTC.

The chain joins TRBV6-2 or TRBV6-3 to TRBJ2-7, with D possibly TRBD2 on 6 matching bases. The germline V gene has CDR1 MNHEY and CDR2 SVGEGT. The CDR3 spans 17 residues. V was trimmed by 2 bases and J by 5 bases, leaving 22 bases between them. The chain's CDR3 is CASSYPVGPGRPHEQYF. CDR3 coding DNA: TGTGCCAGCAGTTACCCCGTCGGTCCCGGGAGACCCCACGAGCAGTACTTC.

This chain joins TRBV11-2 and TRBJ2-7, with TRBD2 identical over 10 bases. J was trimmed by 5 bases and V by 5 bases; bases with no gene match: 12. The V gene's germline CDR1 is SGHAT and CDR2 FQNNGV. This CDR3 contains 16 residues. For the CDR3, the DNA is TGTGCCAGCAGCCCCTCCCCGGTAGCGGGAGGCCACGAGCAGTACTTC. Its translation is CASSPSPVAGGHEQYF.

The V and J genes are TRBV27 and TRBJ1-2; TRBD1 might be the D (5 bases). Between the trimmed V and J ends, which lost 2 bases and 3 bases, there was a span of 16 bases. CDR3 length equals 16 residues. Germline-derived CDR1 and CDR2 are MNHEY and SMNVEV (reference sequence). The DNA for the CDR3 is TGTGCCAGCAGTTTAACGAGAGCTGGGGGGGACTATGGCTACACCTTC. Translated: CASSLTRAGGDYGYTF.

V and J are TRBV29-1 and TRBJ2-1; 15 bases fit TRBD2. The V gene end was trimmed by 2 bases and the J gene end by 7 bases; junction bases not matched to a gene: 6. CDR3 length equals 16 residues. Germline CDR1 reads SQVTM; CDR2 reads ANQGSEA. CDR3 residues: CSVESGLAGGLNEQFF. The CDR3 DNA reads TGCAGCGTTGAATCGGGACTAGCGGGGGGCCTTAATGAGCAGTTCTTC.

This rearrangement joins TRBV19 to TRBJ1-2; 9 bases match TRBD1. V trimming: 3 bases; J trimming: 7 bases; junction bases outside the gene matches: 9. CDR1 is LNHDA, CDR2 SQIVND, per germline (reference sequence). The CDR3 length is 15 residues. In nucleotides, the CDR3 is TGTGCCAGTAGTATCCGGGACAGGGTTCCTGGTGGCTACACCTTC. Protein sequence: CASSIRDRVPGGYTF.

The V call is TRBV10-3, the J call TRBJ1-1; 7 nucleotides align to TRBD1. This CDR3 has 17 residues. The V segment lost 6 bases and the J segment 5 bases; nucleotides outside the gene matches: 18. Looked up from germline, CDR1 is ENHRY and CDR2 is SYGVKD. CDR3 amino acids: CAISHPADRPMVTEAFF. In DNA, the CDR3 is TGTGCCATCAGCCACCCTGCGGACAGGCCCATGGTAACTGAAGCTTTCTTT.

The chain employs TRBV7-2 and TRBJ2-3; 8 bases agree with TRBD2. This CDR3 region has 15 residues. The ends lost 5 bases at V and 0 bases at J; junction bases unmatched: 4. Germline assignment: CDR1 SGHTA and CDR2 FQGNSA. The CDR3 DNA is TGTGCCAGCAGCCTTAGCGGGGTTAGCACAGATACGCAGTATTTT. It translates to CASSLSGVSTDTQYF.

The chain joins TRBV30 to TRBJ2-1; 11 bases match TRBD1. The germline V gene has CDR1 GTSNPN and CDR2 SVGIG (reference sequence). With 3 bases clipped from V and 1 base from J, the junction kept 5 bases outside the gene matches. The CDR3 is made up of 16 amino acids. The CDR3 loop reads CAWRGQGAGSYNEQFF. CDR3 coding DNA: TGTGCCTGGAGAGGACAGGGGGCAGGGTCCTACAATGAGCAGTTCTTC.

The V call is TRBV28, the J call TRBJ2-1; D possibly corresponds to TRBD2 (5 bases). Germline V CDR1 and CDR2: MDHEN, SYDVKM. Deletions cut 6 bases from V and 0 bases from J, with 15 bases between. This CDR3 spans 16 amino acids. CDR3 sequence (DNA): TGTGCCAGCAGCCTCTCTATAGCGAGCTCCTACAATGAGCAGTTCTTC. Translating it yields CASSLSIASSYNEQFF. Full variable domain (rest looked up from reference TRBV28 and TRBJ2-1): DVKVTQSSRYLVKRTGEKVFLECVQDMDHENMFWYRQDPGLGLRLIYFSYDVKMKEKGDIPEGYSVSREKKERFSLILESASTNQTSMYLCASSLSIASSYNEQFFGPGTRLTVL.